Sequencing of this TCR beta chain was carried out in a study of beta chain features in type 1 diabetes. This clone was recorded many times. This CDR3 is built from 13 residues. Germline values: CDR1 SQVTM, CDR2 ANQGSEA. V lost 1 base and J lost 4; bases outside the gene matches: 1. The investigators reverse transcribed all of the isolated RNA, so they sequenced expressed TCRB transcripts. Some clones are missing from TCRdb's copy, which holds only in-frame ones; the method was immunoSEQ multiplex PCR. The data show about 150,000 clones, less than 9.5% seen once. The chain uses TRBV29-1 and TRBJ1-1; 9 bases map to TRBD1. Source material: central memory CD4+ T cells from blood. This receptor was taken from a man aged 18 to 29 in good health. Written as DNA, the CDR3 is TGCAGCGTTGAAGTACAGGGGGCCACTGAAGCTTTCTTT. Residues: CSVEVQGATEAFF.